This T cell receptor beta chain was captured by sequencing in a study of blood T cell repertoires in COVID-19 (dated by TCRdb to 2020 to 2021). In terms of the full investigation: Samples covering the acute and convalescent phases of COVID-19 were provided by collaborators in the United States, Italy and Spain. The prospective study material was composed of cDNA or gDNA derived from T cells, B-cell-depleted T cells, or PBMCs. Deeply sampled blood TCRbeta repertoires from subjects exposed to, actively infected with, or recovered from COVID-19 were included in the dataset. The repertoires were released in a freely available public database meant as a resource for research on the immune response to SARS-CoV-2. The samples were drawn from the first 160 participants of the ongoing ImmuneRACE study and from 1,200 or so subjects provided by 6 global collaborators. A de-identified subject ID, COVID-19 status, age in years and sex were almost always included in the sample metadata. Where HLA class I and class II types were available, the types were taken from metadata supplied by the sample provider, not from assay-based typing.

Comments on this clone: Its target antigen remains unknown. Qualities for individual bases were not recorded, and no much larger clone is one base off.

The investigation overall reported the following: The quantity of clinical and demographic metadata differed by source and by participant and was supplied without curation.

According to the germline V gene, CDR1 reads SNHLY and CDR2 reads FYNNEI. The CDR3 measures 15 amino acids from cysteine to phenylalanine. The read is trimmed to its CDR3 DNA, 45 bases read in frame from base 1. From V the trimming removes 10 bases and from J it removes 8 bases, while the gene matches leave 18 bases of the junction unaccounted for. TCRbeta CDR3 regions were amplified from genomic DNA using the immunoSEQ Assay, a bias-controlled multiplex PCR. Per the source publication's procedure: The number of nucleated cells in each sample was estimated by amplification of reference gene primers within the assay. To quantify the absolute abundance of each unique TCRbeta CDR3 rearrangement, sequence reads were collapsed and filtered. Productive Simpson clonality was computed per sample as the square root of Simpson's diversity index over productive rearrangements. TCRdb took this table from immuneACCESS and kept in-frame rearrangements with V and J called. Such tables lack part of the clones; where checked against another copy, unresolved V genes explain under half of the gap, and the rest is unexplained. For V, J and clone size, that table is used; D and trimming come from the DNA. For this sample there are under 200,000 clones; roughly 85% appear just once. Roughly 8% of the sample is taken by the ten largest.

The collaborating institutions used their own protocols to collect whole blood in K2EDTA tubes. For TCRbeta analysis, collaborator samples were shipped as frozen whole blood, as isolated PBMCs, or as DNA extracted from either sample type. The sequence joins TRBV2 to TRBJ1-2; a stretch of 8 junction bases matches TRBD1. The source is a man aged 60-69 years with acute or convalescent COVID-19. The sequencing sample was made of peripheral blood. The CDR3 corresponds to CAIRLDRGGVRGYTF. Read as DNA, the sequence is TGTGCCATCCGACTCGACAGGGGCGGGGTACGGGGCTACACCTTC. Supplemented by the reference TRBV2 and TRBJ1-2 proteins around the CDR3, the complete variable domain is EPEVTQTPSHQVTQMGQEVILRCVPISNHLYFYWYRQILGQKVEFLVSFYNNEISEKSEIFDDQFSVERPDGSNFTLKIRSTKLEDSAMYFCAIRLDRGGVRGYTFGSGTRLTVV.